The 5 T cell receptor beta chains presented below share a single source sample, sequenced in a study of cytomegalovirus exposure and HLA in healthy donors. Primers included in the PCR were 60 Vbeta and 13 Jbeta primers. The protocol was immunoSEQ multiplex PCR, while the TCRdb copy is restricted to in-frame clones and leaves out a portion. The sample records about 160,000 clones, 80% to 90% being singletons. The sequencing input was PBMCs. The receptor set was obtained from a man aged 45 to 65 in good health and CMV-seropositive.

The rearrangement links TRBV7-9 to TRBJ2-7; D is perhaps TRBD1 (6 bases). The germline V and J ends were trimmed by 1 base and 3 bases, with 13 bases remaining between them. This CDR3 region has 15 residues. Looked up from germline, CDR1 is SEHNR and CDR2 is FQNEAQ (reference sequence). The CDR3 loop is CASSLGRAGDYEQYF. In DNA, the CDR3 is TGTGCCAGCAGCTTAGGACGGGCAGGGGACTACGAGCAGTACTTC. Using reference TRBV7-9 and TRBJ2-7 for the parts outside the CDR3, the full variable domain is DTGVSQNPRHKITKRGQNVTFRCDPISEHNRLYWYRQTLGQGPEFLTYFQNEAQLEKSRLLSDRFSAERPKGSFSTLEIQRTEQGDSAMYLCASSLGRAGDYEQYFGPGTRLTVT.

The rearrangement uses TRBV11-2 and TRBJ1-3; 7 bases line up with TRBD1. This CDR3 contains 16 residues. With V trimmed by 5 bases and J by 0 bases, 7 bases remained unmatched. Germline values: CDR1 SGHAT, CDR2 FQNNGV. CDR3 amino acids: CASSRGQALSGNTIYF. DNA of the CDR3: TGTGCCAGCAGCCGAGGACAGGCCCTCTCTGGAAACACCATATATTTT. The entire variable domain, with the rest obtained from reference TRBV11-2 and TRBJ1-3, is as follows: EAGVAQSPRYKIIEKRQSVAFWCNPISGHATLYWYQQILGQGPKLLIQFQNNGVVDDSQLPKDRFSAERLKGVDSTLKIQPAKLEDSAVYLCASSRGQALSGNTIYFGEGSWLTVV.

The chain carries TRBV4-1 and TRBJ1-3; D gene ambiguous. Trimming took off 3 bases at V and 0 bases at J, with 12 bases between the two ends. The CDR3 has 16 residues. Germline-derived CDR1 and CDR2 are MGHRA and YSYEKL. The CDR3 region has the DNA TGCGCCAGCAGCCAGATAGAGGTGAACTCTGGAAACACCATATATTTT. Its protein is CASSQIEVNSGNTIYF.

DNA of the CDR3: TGTGCCAGTAGTAAAACCCTAATAGCGGGAGCGACCTACAATGAGCAGTTCTTC. Translating gives CASSKTLIAGATYNEQFF. V usage is TRBV19 and J usage is TRBJ2-1, with 9 bases matching TRBD2. V shed 4 bases, J shed 2 bases, and the junction held 12 bases outside the gene matches. Germline loops: CDR1 LNHDA, CDR2 SQIVND (reference sequence). The CDR3 extends over 18 amino acids.

The rearrangement links TRBV27 to TRBJ1-1; TRBD1 agrees at 10 bases. CDR1 and CDR2 from the germline V gene are MNHEY and SMNVEV (reference sequence). The CDR3 totals 16 residues. After removal of 3 bases from V and 4 bases from J, the junction contained 8 bases not matched to a gene. This chain's CDR3 is CASSFVGQGRGTEAFF. In DNA, the CDR3 is TGTGCCAGCAGTTTCGTGGGACAGGGGCGGGGCACTGAAGCTTTCTTT.